This TCR beta chain was sequenced in a study of regulatory T cells in long-lasting Graves disease. Overall study: Antithyroid drugs had been taken under 3 months by newly diagnosed Graves' patients.

This clonotype occurred many times. Library construction for TCR beta used iRepertoire HTBI primers and Arm-PCR of CDR3 regions. MiXCR, applied by TCRdb to the multiplex PCR reads, yields one record per CDR3 protein. The sample holds some 560,000 distinct CDR3 sequences, around 15% seen once. This sample's time point: newly diagnosed GD, antithyroid drugs for less than 3 months. The TCR library was prepared using RNA isolated from PBMCs. Trimming took 7 bases from V and 4 from J, leaving 10 bases between them. The germline V gene has CDR1 LGHDT and CDR2 YNNKEL (reference sequence). This CDR3 region has 12 residues. This same sample was also taken into another study, of T cells in Graves' hyperthyroidism and ophthalmopathy. That study reports: Hyperthyroidism in the patients, aged 18 to 65, was newly diagnosed and under 2 months in duration.

This TCR was sampled from a middle-aged woman with Graves disease. The rearrangement joins TRBV3-1 to TRBJ1-2; a weak D match, TRBD1 (5 bases). Source: peripheral blood mononuclear cells (PBMCs), taken at new diagnosis, from a patient treated with antithyroid drugs. CDR3 loop: CASKGNIYGYTF. CDR3 DNA: TGTGCCAGCAAGGGGAACATCTATGGCTACACCTTC.